This T cell receptor (beta chain) derives from a study of blood T cell repertoires in COVID-19. Study context: Donors in the United States, Italy and Spain gave samples during acute or convalescent COVID-19.

Method: immunoSEQ multiplex PCR; TCRdb's copy keeps in-frame clones and lacks some. This table holds tens of thousands of clones, 81% found once. Patients from Seattle were sampled longitudinally, starting during active infection. The junction had 4 bases not matched to a gene; V was cut back by 2 bases and J by 0 bases. This CDR3 comprises 16 residues. Germline V gene data show CDR1 as LNHNV and CDR2 as YYDKDF (reference sequence). Specimen: peripheral blood. J is TRBJ2-7 and V is TRBV15, with 10 bases lining up with TRBD2. The origin of this receptor is a man between 65 and 85 years old with COVID-19, enrolled during active disease. The CDR3 protein is CATSRRSGRISYEQYF. The CDR3 nucleotides read TGTGCCACCAGCAGACGTAGCGGGAGGATCTCCTACGAGCAGTACTTC.